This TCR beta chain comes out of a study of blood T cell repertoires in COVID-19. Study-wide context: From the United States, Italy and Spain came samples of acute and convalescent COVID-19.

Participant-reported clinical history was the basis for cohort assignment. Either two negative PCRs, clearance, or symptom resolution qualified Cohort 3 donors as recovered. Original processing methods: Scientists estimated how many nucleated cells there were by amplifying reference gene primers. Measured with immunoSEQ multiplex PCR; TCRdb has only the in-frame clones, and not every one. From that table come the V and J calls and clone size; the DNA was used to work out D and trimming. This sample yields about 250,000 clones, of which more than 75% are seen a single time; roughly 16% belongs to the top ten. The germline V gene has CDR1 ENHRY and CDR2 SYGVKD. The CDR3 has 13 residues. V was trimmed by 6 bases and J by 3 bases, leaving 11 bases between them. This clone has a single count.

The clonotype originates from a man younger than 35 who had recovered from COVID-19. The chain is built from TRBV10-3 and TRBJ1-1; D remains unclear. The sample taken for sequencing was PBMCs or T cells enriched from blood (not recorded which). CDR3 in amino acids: CAIRRTGDTEAFF. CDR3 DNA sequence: TGTGCCATCAGAAGGACGGGAGACACTGAAGCTTTCTTT.